Listed here are 16 T cell receptor beta chains from one sample, sequenced in a study of blood T cell repertoires in COVID-19. Data came from immunoSEQ multiplex PCR; TCRdb stores just in-frame clones and leaves some out. The data show about 99,000 clones, roughly 83% seen once. The sequencing sample was made of peripheral blood. All receptors derive from a woman over 75 with active or convalescent COVID-19.

This CDR3 is CASSVWGRDGATQYF. In DNA form, the CDR3 reads TGTGCCAGCAGCGTATGGGGCAGGGATGGGGCGACCCAGTACTTC. This chain connects TRBV9 to TRBJ2-5, with a possible D match to TRBD1 (5 bases). Germline assignment: CDR1 SGDLS and CDR2 YYNGEE. The CDR3 contains 15 residues. V dropped 1 base and J dropped 7 bases, with 17 bases sitting between them. The variable domain in full, with the rest retrieved from reference TRBV9 and TRBJ2-5, is DSGVTQTPKHLITATGQRVTLRCSPRSGDLSVYWYQQSLDQGLQFLIQYYNGEERAKGNILERFSAQQFPDLHSELNLSSLELGDSALYFCASSVWGRDGATQYFGPGTRLLVL.

This clone has just one count. J is TRBJ2-2 and V is TRBV24-1; TRBD1 matches at 10 bases. The CDR3 has 16 residues. Germline V gene data show CDR1 as KGHDR and CDR2 as SFDVKD. Trimming cost V 5 bases and J 6 bases; bases outside gene matches: 8. The DNA of the CDR3 is TGTGCCACCAGTGTATCAGGGACAGGGGTGGCCGGGGAGCTGTTTTTT. Its translation is CATSVSGTGVAGELFF.

V usage is TRBV28 and J usage is TRBJ1-4; 9 nucleotides match TRBD1. CDR3 length: 15 residues. CDR1 and CDR2 (germline): MDHEN, SYDVKM. V trimming: 5 bases; J trimming: 4 bases; junction bases outside the gene matches: 5. The CDR3 sequence: CASSQMGQGNEKLFF. The DNA of the CDR3 is TGTGCCAGCAGTCAAATGGGACAGGGTAATGAAAAACTGTTTTTT.

J is TRBJ1-6 and V is TRBV18, with D possibly being TRBD1 (6 bases). V dropped 2 bases and J dropped 7 bases, with 9 bases sitting between them. Germline CDR1 reads KGHSH; CDR2 reads LQKENI. The CDR3 length is 14 residues. As DNA, the CDR3 is TGTGCCAGCTCACCAATGGGGGCAAATTCACCCCTCCACTTT. It translates to CASSPMGANSPLHF. The full variable domain, rest sourced from reference TRBV18 and TRBJ1-6, is NAGVMQNPRHLVRRRGQEARLRCSPMKGHSHVYWYRQLPEEGLKFMVYLQKENIIDESGMPKERFSAEFPKEGPSILRIQQVVRGDSAAYFCASSPMGANSPLHFGNGTRLTVT.

V usage is TRBV10-3 and J usage is TRBJ2-1, with 8 positions matching TRBD1. This CDR3 is built from 13 residues. Germline CDR1 and CDR2: ENHRY and SYGVKD. Unmatched junction bases numbered 2, after V lost 4 bases and J lost 6 bases. This chain's CDR3 is CAISGGQVNEQFF. CDR3 nucleotide sequence: TGTGCCATCAGTGGGGGACAGGTCAATGAGCAGTTCTTC.

The rearrangement links TRBV2 to TRBJ2-5, with D uncertain. Germline assignment: CDR1 SNHLY and CDR2 FYNNEI. The CDR3 has 11 residues. Trimming took off 5 bases at V and 10 bases at J, with 11 bases between the two ends. The CDR3 loop is CASSRTTDQYF. As DNA, the CDR3 is TGTGCCAGCAGTAGAACTACGGACCAGTACTTC.

V gene TRBV19 combines with J gene TRBJ1-2; 8 bases fit TRBD1. CDR1 and CDR2 (germline): LNHDA, SQIVND (reference sequence). The CDR3 runs 15 residues. The ends lost 1 base at V and 4 bases at J; junction bases unmatched: 5. CDR3 protein: CASSIGPGQVYGYTF. As DNA, the CDR3 is TGTGCCAGTAGTATAGGCCCGGGACAGGTCTATGGCTACACCTTC.

The chain links TRBV7-9 to TRBJ2-1; D ambiguous. V gave up 3 bases and J gave up 3 bases, with 9 bases separating them. The CDR3 has 14 amino acids. Germline V gene sequence: CDR1 SEHNR, CDR2 FQNEAQ (reference sequence). DNA for the CDR3: TGTGCCAGCAGCTTGCGGCAAGACTACAATGAGCAGTTCTTC. As protein: CASSLRQDYNEQFF.

The chain carries TRBV24-1 and TRBJ1-2; a possible D gene is TRBD1 (5 bases). V lost 6 bases and J 3 bases, leaving 7 bases between the germline ends. The CDR3 runs 12 residues. Germline CDR1 and CDR2: KGHDR and SFDVKD. For the CDR3, the DNA is TGTGCCACCAGTCAGGGTGACTATGGCTACACCTTC. Amino acids: CATSQGDYGYTF.

This clone was observed once. The chain is built from TRBV27 and TRBJ1-5, with TRBD1 as a possible D gene (6 bases). The germline CDR1 and CDR2 sequences are MNHEY and SMNVEV (reference sequence). V lost 11 bases, J lost 0 bases, and 17 bases lay in between. CDR3 length: 15 amino acids. In DNA form, the CDR3 reads TGTGCCTCTTCCCCGGACAGTTATAGCAATCAGCCCCAGCATTTT. Protein product: CASSPDSYSNQPQHF.

The chain joins TRBV11-2 to TRBJ1-3, with TRBD1 identical over 11 bases. The V and J ends lost 4 bases and 16 bases, in that order; junction bases with no gene match: 9. Germline V lookup: CDR1 SGHAT, CDR2 FQNNGV. This CDR3 is 13 amino acids long. Here the CDR3 DNA reads TGTGCCAGCAGCTCCCGTCACCGGGACAGGGGGTATTTT. It specifies CASSSRHRDRGYF. The full variable domain, with the rest looked up from reference TRBV11-2 and TRBJ1-3, is EAGVAQSPRYKIIEKRQSVAFWCNPISGHATLYWYQQILGQGPKLLIQFQNNGVVDDSQLPKDRFSAERLKGVDSTLKIQPAKLEDSAVYLCASSSRHRDRGYFGEGSWLTVV.

In its sample, this clone was seen once. This chain joins TRBV4-1 and TRBJ1-5; tentatively, D is TRBD1 (6 bases). CDR1 and CDR2 from the germline V gene are MGHRA and YSYEKL. The V end lost 2 bases, the J end lost 4 bases, and 9 bases lay between the germline ends. The CDR3 extends over 14 amino acids. This CDR3 reads CASSQQQGNQPQHF. CDR3 DNA: TGCGCCAGCAGCCAACAACAGGGAAATCAGCCCCAGCATTTT.

The chain joins TRBV15 to TRBJ1-1, with D tentatively TRBD1 (6 bases). This CDR3 is 14 amino acids long. CDR1 is LNHNV, CDR2 YYDKDF, per germline (reference sequence). The ends were cut back, 1 base at V and 5 bases at J, with 11 bases in the middle. CDR3 DNA: TGTGCCACCAGCAGAGGGGCAGGGACAACTGAAGCTTTCTTT. Translation: CATSRGAGTTEAFF. The full variable domain, with the rest looked up from reference TRBV15 and TRBJ1-1, is DAMVIQNPRYQVTQFGKPVTLSCSQTLNHNVMYWYQQKSSQAPKLLFHYYDKDFNNEADTPDNFQSRRPNTSFCFLDIRSPGLGDTAMYLCATSRGAGTTEAFFGQGTRLTVV.

V is TRBV28 and J is TRBJ1-5; TRBD1 might be the D (6 bases). V shed 6 bases and J shed 4 bases, with 13 bases lying between them. Germline CDR1 and CDR2: MDHEN and SYDVKM. This CDR3 spans 14 amino acids. The CDR3 sequence: CASSERQANQPQHF. The CDR3, as DNA: TGTGCCAGCAGCGAAAGACAGGCGAATCAGCCCCAGCATTTT.

The rearrangement uses TRBV9 and TRBJ1-3; the D gene is possibly TRBD1 (6 bases). Looked up from germline, CDR1 is SGDLS and CDR2 is YYNGEE. Trimming shortened V by 2 bases and J by 1 base, and 13 bases separated the two germline ends. The CDR3 sequence is 16 residues long. The CDR3 bases are TGTGCCAGCAGCGTCAGGGGCGATCCATCTGGAAACACCATATATTTT. It translates to CASSVRGDPSGNTIYF.

This clone was picked up a small number of times. The chain links TRBV12-3 or TRBV12-4 to TRBJ1-1, with D perhaps TRBD1 (5 bases). Between the trimmed V and J ends, which lost 7 bases and 5 bases, there was a span of 11 bases. The CDR3 contains 12 residues. The CDR3 DNA sequence: TGTGCCAGCACCCTGGGACTGACTGAAGCTTTCTTT. It yields the protein CASTLGLTEAFF.